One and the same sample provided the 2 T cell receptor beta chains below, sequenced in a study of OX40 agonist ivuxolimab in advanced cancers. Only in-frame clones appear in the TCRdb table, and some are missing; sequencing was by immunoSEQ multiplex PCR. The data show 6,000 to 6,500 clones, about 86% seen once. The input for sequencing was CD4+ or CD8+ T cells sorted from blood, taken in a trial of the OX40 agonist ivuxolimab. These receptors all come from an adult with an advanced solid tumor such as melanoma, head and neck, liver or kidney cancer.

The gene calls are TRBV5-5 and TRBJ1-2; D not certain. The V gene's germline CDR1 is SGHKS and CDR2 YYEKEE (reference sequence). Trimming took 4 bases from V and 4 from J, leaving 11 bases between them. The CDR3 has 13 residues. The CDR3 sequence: CASSQTDFYGYTF. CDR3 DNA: TGTGCCAGCAGCCAGACTGACTTCTATGGCTACACCTTC.

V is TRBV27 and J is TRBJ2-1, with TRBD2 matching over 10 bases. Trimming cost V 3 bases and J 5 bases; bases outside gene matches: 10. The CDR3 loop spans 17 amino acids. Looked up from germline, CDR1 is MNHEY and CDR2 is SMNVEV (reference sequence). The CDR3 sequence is CASSFVFGAGGHNEQFF. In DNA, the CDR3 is TGTGCCAGCAGTTTCGTTTTTGGAGCGGGGGGGCACAATGAGCAGTTCTTC.